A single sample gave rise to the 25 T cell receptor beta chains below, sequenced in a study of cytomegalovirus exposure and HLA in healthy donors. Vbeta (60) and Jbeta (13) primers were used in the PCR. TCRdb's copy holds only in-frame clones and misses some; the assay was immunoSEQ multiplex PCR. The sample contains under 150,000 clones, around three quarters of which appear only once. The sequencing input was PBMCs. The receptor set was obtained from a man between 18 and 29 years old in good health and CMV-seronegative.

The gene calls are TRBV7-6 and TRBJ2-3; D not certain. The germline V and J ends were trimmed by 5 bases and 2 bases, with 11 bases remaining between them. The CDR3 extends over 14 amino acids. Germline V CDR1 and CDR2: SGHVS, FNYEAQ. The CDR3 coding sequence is TGTGCCAGCAGCCCCCGCGGAGCCACAGATACGCAGTATTTT. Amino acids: CASSPRGATDTQYF.

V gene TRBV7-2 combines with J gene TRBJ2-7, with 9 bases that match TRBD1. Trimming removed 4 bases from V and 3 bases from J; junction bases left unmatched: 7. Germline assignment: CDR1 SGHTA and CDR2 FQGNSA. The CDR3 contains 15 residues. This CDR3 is CASSSAPGQGYEQYF. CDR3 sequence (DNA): TGTGCCAGCAGCTCTGCACCGGGACAGGGCTACGAGCAGTACTTC.

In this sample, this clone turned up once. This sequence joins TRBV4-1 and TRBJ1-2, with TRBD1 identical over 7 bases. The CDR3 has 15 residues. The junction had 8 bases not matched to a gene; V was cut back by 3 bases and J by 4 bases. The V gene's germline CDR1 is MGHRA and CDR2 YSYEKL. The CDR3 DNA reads TGCGCCAGCAGCCAGTCACAGGGGACCCCCTATGGCTACACCTTC. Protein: CASSQSQGTPYGYTF.

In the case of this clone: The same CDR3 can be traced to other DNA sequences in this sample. The CDR3 nucleotides are TGTGCCAGCAGCGTGGGAGGACAGGGGGCGTACGAGCAGTACTTC. Its protein product is CASSVGGQGAYEQYF. V usage is TRBV9 and J usage is TRBJ2-7; TRBD1 matches at 11 bases. Germline V gene lookup returns CDR1 SGDLS and CDR2 YYNGEE. The CDR3 has 15 amino acids. V dropped 2 bases and J dropped 4; count of bases not matched to a gene: 5.

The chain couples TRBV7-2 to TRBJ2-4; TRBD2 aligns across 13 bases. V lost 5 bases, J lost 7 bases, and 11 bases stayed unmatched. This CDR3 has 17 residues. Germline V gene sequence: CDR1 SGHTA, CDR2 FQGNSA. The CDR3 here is CASSPDGLAGAYNIQYF. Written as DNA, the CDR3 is TGTGCCAGCAGCCCGGATGGACTAGCGGGGGCTTATAACATTCAGTACTTC. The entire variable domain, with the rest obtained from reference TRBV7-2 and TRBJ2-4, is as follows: GAGVSQSPSNKVTEKGKDVELRCDPISGHTALYWYRQSLGQGLEFLIYFQGNSAPDKSGLPSDRFSAERTGGSVSTLTIQRTQQEDSAVYLCASSPDGLAGAYNIQYFGAGTRLSVL.

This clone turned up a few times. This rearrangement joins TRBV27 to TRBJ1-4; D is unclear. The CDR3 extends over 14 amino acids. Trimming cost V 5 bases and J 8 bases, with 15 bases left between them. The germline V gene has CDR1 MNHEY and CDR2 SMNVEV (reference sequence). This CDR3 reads CASSTGVGREKLFF. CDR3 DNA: TGTGCCAGCAGTACCGGGGTCGGAAGGGAAAAACTGTTTTTT.

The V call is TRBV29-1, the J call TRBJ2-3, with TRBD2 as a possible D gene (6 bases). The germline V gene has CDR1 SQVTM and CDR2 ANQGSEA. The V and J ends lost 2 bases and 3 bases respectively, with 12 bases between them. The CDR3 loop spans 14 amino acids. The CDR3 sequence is CSVEQGGWTDTQYF. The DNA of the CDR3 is TGCAGCGTTGAACAGGGAGGTTGGACAGATACGCAGTATTTT.

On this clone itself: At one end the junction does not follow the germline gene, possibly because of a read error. The DNA for the CDR3 is TGTTCCAGCAGCTTAGAGTCGCGGGGCTACACCTTC. Translation gives CSSSLESRGYTF. V is TRBV7-9 and J is TRBJ1-2; D is unresolved. The CDR3 is 12 amino acids. Germline assignment: CDR1 SEHNR and CDR2 FQNEAQ (reference sequence).

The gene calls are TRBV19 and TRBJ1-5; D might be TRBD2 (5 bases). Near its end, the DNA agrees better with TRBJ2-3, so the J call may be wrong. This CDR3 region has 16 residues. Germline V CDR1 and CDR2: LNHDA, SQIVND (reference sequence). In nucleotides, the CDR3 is TGTGCCAGTAGTATTACGGGGATCGGTAGCAATCAGCCCCAGTATTTT. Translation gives CASSITGIGSNQPQYF.

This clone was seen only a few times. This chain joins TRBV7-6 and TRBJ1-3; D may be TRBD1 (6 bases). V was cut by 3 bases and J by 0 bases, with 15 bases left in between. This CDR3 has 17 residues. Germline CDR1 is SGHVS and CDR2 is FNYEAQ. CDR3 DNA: TGTGCCAGCAGCTTCACGACAGGTCAAAGCTCTGGAAACACCATATATTTT. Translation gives CASSFTTGQSSGNTIYF.

CDR3 loop: CASSTGLAGTQYF. Here the CDR3 DNA reads TGTGCCAGCAGCACCGGACTAGCGGGTACGCAGTATTTT. The chain recombines TRBV11-2 with TRBJ2-3, with 11 nucleotides matching TRBD2. This CDR3 comprises 13 residues. CDR1 SGHAT and CDR2 FQNNGV come from the germline V gene. Unmatched junction bases numbered 3, after V lost 5 bases and J lost 8 bases. The full variable domain, its missing parts supplied by reference TRBV11-2 and TRBJ2-3, is EAGVAQSPRYKIIEKRQSVAFWCNPISGHATLYWYQQILGQGPKLLIQFQNNGVVDDSQLPKDRFSAERLKGVDSTLKIQPAKLEDSAVYLCASSTGLAGTQYFGPGTRLTVL.

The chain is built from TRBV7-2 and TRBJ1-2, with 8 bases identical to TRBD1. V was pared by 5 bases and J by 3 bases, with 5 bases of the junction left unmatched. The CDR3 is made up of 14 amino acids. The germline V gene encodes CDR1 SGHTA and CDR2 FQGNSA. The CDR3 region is CASSRLTGDYGYTF. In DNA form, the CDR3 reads TGTGCCAGCAGCAGATTGACAGGGGACTATGGCTACACCTTC.

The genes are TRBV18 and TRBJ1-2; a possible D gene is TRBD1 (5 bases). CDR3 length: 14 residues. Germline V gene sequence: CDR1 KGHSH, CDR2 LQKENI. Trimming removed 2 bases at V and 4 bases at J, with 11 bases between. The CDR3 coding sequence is TGTGCCAGCTCACCAGCCAAGACAGTCTATGGCTACACCTTC. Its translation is CASSPAKTVYGYTF.

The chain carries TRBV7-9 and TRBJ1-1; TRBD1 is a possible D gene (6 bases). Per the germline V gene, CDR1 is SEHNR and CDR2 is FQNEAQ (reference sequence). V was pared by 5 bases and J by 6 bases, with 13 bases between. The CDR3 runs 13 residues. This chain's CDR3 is CASSGRGAAEAFF. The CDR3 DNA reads TGTGCCAGCAGCGGTCGGGGGGCCGCTGAAGCTTTCTTT.

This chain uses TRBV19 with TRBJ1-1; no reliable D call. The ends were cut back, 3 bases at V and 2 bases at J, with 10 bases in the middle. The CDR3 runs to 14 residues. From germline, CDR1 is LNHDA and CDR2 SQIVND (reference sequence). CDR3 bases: TGTGCCAGTAGTATTGTCAGGAAAAACACTGAAGCTTTCTTT. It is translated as CASSIVRKNTEAFF.

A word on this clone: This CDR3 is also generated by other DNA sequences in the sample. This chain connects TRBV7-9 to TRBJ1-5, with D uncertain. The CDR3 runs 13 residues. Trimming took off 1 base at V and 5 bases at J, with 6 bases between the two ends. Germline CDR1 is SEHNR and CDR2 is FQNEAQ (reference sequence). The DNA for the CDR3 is TGTGCCAGCAGCTTAGGAGGCGATCAGCCCCAGCATTTT. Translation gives CASSLGGDQPQHF. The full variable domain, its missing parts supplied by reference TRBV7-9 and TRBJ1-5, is DTGVSQNPRHKITKRGQNVTFRCDPISEHNRLYWYRQTLGQGPEFLTYFQNEAQLEKSRLLSDRFSAERPKGSFSTLEIQRTEQGDSAMYLCASSLGGDQPQHFGDGTRLSIL.

The CDR3 DNA reads as TGTGCCAGCAGCCCGACACAGGGCCTTAATGAAAAACTGTTTTTT. Translation: CASSPTQGLNEKLFF. The V and J genes are TRBV5-6 and TRBJ1-4, with D possibly TRBD1 on 6 matching bases. Germline loops: CDR1 SGHDT, CDR2 YYEEEE. The CDR3 is 15 residues long. With 4 bases removed from V and 4 bases from J, the gap between germline ends came to 14 bases.

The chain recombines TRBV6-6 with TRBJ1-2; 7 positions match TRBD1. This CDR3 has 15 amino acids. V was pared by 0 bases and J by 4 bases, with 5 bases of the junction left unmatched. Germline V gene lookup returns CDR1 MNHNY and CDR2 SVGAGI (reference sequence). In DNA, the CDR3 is TGTGCCAGCAGTTACTCGACAGGGTTAACCTATGGCTACACCTTC. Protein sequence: CASSYSTGLTYGYTF.

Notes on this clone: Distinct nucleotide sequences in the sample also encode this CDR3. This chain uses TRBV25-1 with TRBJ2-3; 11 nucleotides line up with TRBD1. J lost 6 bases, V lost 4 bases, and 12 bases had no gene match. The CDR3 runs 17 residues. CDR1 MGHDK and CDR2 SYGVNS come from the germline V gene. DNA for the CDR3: TGTGCCAGCAGTGGGACTGGGACAGGGGGAAATAGGGATACGCAGTATTTT. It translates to CASSGTGTGGNRDTQYF.

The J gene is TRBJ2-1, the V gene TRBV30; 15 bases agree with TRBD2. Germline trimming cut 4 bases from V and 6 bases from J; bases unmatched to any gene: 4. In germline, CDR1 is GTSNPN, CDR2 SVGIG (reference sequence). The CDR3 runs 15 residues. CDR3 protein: CAWTRTSGGANEQFF. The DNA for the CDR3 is TGTGCCTGGACCAGGACTAGCGGGGGGGCCAATGAGCAGTTCTTC.

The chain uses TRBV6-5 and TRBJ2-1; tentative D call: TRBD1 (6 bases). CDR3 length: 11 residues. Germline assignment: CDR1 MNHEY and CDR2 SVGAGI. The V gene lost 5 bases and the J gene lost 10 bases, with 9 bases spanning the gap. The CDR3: CASSTGFEQFF. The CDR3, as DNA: TGTGCCAGCAGTACAGGGTTCGAGCAGTTCTTC.

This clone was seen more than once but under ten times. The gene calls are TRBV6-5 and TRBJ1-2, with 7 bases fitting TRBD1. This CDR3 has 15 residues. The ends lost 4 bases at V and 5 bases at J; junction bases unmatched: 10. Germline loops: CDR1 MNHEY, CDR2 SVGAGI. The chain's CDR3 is CASSSPTGSRYGYTF. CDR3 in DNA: TGTGCCAGCAGTTCACCGACAGGGTCAAGATATGGCTACACCTTC.

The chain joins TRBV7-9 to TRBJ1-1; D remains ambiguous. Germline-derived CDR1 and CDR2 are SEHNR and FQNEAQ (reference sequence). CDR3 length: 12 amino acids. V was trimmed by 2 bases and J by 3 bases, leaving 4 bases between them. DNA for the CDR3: TGTGCCAGCAGCTTATCATACACTGAAGCTTTCTTT. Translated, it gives CASSLSYTEAFF.

This CDR3 reads CASDLHQGREQYF. The CDR3 region has the DNA TGTGCCAGCGACTTACACCAGGGCAGGGAGCAGTACTTC. The chain uses TRBV6-1 and TRBJ2-7, with D tentatively TRBD1 (5 bases). Trimming removed 8 bases at V and 7 bases at J, with 18 bases between. Germline V gene data show CDR1 as MNHNS and CDR2 as SASEGT. The CDR3 length is 13 residues.

The CDR3 DNA reads TGTGCCAGCACCGAGAATTCGGGCTACGAGCAGTACTTC. This sequence encodes CASTENSGYEQYF. The chain joins TRBV6-1 to TRBJ2-7; no reliable D call. The V gene lost 7 bases and the J gene lost 3 bases, with 13 bases spanning the gap. Germline V gene data show CDR1 as MNHNS and CDR2 as SASEGT. The CDR3 extends over 13 amino acids.